Listed here are 2 T cell receptor beta chains from one sample, sequenced in a study of OX40 agonist ivuxolimab in advanced cancers. Method: immunoSEQ multiplex PCR; TCRdb's copy keeps in-frame clones and lacks some. This sample has under 70,000 clones, with roughly 90% found just once. Material: CD4+ or CD8+ T cells sorted from blood, obtained in a trial of the OX40 agonist ivuxolimab. All receptors come from an adult with an advanced solid tumor such as melanoma, head and neck, liver or kidney cancer.

This chain links TRBV5-1 with TRBJ2-2, with a tentative D call TRBD2 (5 bases). The V gene lost 5 bases and the J gene lost 6 bases, with 17 bases spanning the gap. Germline CDR1 and CDR2: SGHRS and YFSETQ. The CDR3 runs 15 residues. In nucleotides, the CDR3 is TGCGCCAGCAGAGGTACTAATGCGGGCGCCGGGGAGCTGTTTTTT. Amino acids: CASRGTNAGAGELFF.

The chain carries TRBV11-2 and TRBJ1-2, with 8 bases matching TRBD1. Germline V gene data show CDR1 as SGHAT and CDR2 as FQNNGV. The CDR3 consists of 14 residues. The V segment lost 5 bases and the J segment 4 bases; nucleotides outside the gene matches: 6. The CDR3 DNA follows: TGTGCCAGCAGCACCGACAGGGGAGGCTATGGCTACACCTTC. Translating gives CASSTDRGGYGYTF.